The 3 T cell receptor beta chains given below trace back to one sample, sequenced in a study of shared clonotypes between healthy human individuals. Sequenced by immunoSEQ multiplex PCR; TCRdb stores in-frame clones only, minus some. Counted here are approximately 980,000 clones, over 75% occurring once; the ten biggest clones make up roughly 1.5%. Material: memory CD4+ T cells sorted from blood. Subset indicated: CD45RA-negative fraction. These receptors all stem from a young man in good health.

The V gene is TRBV27, the J gene TRBJ1-5; D remains unclear. The CDR3 is 15 amino acids. The ends were cut back, 2 bases at V and 0 bases at J, with 8 bases in the middle. Per germline, CDR1 MNHEY and CDR2 SMNVEV (reference sequence). The CDR3 here is CASSLRFYSNQPQHF. As DNA, the CDR3 is TGTGCCAGCAGTTTACGGTTCTATAGCAATCAGCCCCAGCATTTT.

The rearrangement links TRBV4-3 to TRBJ2-7, with D maybe TRBD2 (5 bases). The CDR3 contains 15 residues. The V gene's germline CDR1 is LGHNA and CDR2 YSLEER. V was clipped by 2 bases and J by 0 bases, with 11 bases between them. As DNA, the CDR3 is TGCGCCAGCAGCCAACTACGGGGAAGCTCCTACGAGCAGTACTTC. This codes for CASSQLRGSSYEQYF.

This clone was recorded only once. The rearrangement uses TRBV7-2 and TRBJ2-5; D may correspond to TRBD1 or TRBD2 (5 bases each). Germline CDR1 SGHTA, CDR2 FQGNSA. Trimming shortened V by 5 bases and J by 4 bases, and 14 bases separated the two germline ends. The CDR3 length is 14 residues. The CDR3 DNA sequence: TGTGCCAGCAGCGCTCCGGGGCCTTTAGAGACCCAGTACTTC. Translating it yields CASSAPGPLETQYF.